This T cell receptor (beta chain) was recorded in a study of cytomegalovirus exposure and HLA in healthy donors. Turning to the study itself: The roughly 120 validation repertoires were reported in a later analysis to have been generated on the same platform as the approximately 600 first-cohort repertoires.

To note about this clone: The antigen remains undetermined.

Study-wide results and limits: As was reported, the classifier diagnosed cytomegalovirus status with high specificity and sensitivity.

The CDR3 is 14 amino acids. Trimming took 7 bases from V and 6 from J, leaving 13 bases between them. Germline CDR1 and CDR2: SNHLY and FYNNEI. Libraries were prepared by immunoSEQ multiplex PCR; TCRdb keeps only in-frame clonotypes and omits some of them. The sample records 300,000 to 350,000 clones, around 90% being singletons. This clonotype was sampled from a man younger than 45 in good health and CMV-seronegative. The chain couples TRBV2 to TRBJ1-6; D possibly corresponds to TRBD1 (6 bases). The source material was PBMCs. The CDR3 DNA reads TGTGCCAGCAAGAACAGGGAGGGTAATTCACCCCTCCACTTT. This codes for CASKNREGNSPLHF.